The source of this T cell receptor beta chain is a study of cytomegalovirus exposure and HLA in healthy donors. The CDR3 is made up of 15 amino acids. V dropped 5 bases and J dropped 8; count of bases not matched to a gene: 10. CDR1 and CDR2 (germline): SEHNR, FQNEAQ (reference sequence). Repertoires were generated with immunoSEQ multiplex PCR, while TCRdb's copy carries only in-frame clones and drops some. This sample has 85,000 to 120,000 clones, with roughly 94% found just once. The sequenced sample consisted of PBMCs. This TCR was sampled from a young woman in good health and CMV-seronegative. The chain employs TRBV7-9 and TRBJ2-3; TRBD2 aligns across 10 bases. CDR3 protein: CASSPQGAGGATQYF. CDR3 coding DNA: TGTGCCAGCAGCCCCCAGGGAGCGGGGGGGGCTACGCAGTATTTT. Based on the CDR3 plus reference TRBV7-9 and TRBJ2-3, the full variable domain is DTGVSQNPRHKITKRGQNVTFRCDPISEHNRLYWYRQTLGQGPEFLTYFQNEAQLEKSRLLSDRFSAERPKGSFSTLEIQRTEQGDSAMYLCASSPQGAGGATQYFGPGTRLTVL.